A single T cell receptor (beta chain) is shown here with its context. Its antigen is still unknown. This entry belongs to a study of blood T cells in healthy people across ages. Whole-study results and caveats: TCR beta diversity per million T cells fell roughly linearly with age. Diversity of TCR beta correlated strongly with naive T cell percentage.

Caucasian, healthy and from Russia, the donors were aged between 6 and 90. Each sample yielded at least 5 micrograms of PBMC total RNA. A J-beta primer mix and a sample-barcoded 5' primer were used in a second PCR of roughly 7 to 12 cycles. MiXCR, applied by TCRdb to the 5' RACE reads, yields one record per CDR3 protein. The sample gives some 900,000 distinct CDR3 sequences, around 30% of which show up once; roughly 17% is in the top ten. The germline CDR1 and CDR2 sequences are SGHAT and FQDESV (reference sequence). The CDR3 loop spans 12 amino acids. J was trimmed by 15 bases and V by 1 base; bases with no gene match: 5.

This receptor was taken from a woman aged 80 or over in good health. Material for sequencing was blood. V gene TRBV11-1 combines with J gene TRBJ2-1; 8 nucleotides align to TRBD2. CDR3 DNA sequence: TGTGCCAGCAGCTTAGACAGCGGGGGTAGGTTCTTC. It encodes CASSLDSGGRFF. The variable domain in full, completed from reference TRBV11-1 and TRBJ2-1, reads EAEVAQSPRYKITEKSQAVAFWCDPISGHATLYWYRQILGQGPELLVQFQDESVVDDSQLPKDRFSAERLKGVDSTLKIQPAELGDSAMYLCASSLDSGGRFFGPGTRLTVL.